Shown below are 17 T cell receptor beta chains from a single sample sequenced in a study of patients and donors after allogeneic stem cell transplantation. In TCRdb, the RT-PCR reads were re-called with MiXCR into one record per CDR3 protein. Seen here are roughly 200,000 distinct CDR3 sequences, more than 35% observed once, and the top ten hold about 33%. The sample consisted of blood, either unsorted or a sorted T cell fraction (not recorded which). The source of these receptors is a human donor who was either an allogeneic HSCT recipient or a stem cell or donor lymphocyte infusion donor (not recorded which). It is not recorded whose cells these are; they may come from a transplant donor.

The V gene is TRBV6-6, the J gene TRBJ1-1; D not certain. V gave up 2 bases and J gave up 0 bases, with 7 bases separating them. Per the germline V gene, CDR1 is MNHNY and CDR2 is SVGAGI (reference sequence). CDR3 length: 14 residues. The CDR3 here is CASSYGQMNTEAFF. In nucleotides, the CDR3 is TGTGCCAGCAGTTACGGGCAAATGAACACTGAAGCTTTCTTT.

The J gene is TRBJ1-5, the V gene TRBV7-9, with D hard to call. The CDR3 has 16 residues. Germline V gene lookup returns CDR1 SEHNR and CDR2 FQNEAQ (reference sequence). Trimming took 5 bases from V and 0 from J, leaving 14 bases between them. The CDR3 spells CASSVAGIYSNQPQHF. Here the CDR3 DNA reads TGTGCCAGCAGCGTGGCCGGGATTTATAGCAATCAGCCCCAGCATTTT.

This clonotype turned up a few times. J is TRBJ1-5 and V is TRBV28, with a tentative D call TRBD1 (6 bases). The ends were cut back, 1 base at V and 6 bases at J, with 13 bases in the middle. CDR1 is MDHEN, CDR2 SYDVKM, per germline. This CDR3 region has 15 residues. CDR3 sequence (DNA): TGTGCCAGCAGTTTATTAGGGCAGGGGACTCAGCCCCAGCATTTT. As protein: CASSLLGQGTQPQHF.

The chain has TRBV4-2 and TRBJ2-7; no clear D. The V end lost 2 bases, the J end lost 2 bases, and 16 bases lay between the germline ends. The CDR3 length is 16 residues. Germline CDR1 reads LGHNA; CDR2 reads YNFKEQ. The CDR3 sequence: CASSQKESDPAYEQYF. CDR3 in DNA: TGTGCCAGCAGCCAAAAGGAGAGCGACCCCGCCTACGAGCAGTACTTC.

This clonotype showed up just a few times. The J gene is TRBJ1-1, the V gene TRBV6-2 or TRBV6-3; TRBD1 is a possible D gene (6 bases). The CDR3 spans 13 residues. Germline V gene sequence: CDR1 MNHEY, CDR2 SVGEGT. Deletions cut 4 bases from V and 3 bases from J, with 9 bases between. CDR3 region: CASSSRQDTEAFF. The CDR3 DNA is TGTGCCAGCAGTTCTCGACAGGACACTGAAGCTTTCTTT.

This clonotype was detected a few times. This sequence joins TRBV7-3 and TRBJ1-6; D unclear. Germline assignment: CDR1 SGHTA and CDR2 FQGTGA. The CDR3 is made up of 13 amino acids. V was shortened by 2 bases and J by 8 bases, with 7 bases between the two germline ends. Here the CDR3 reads CASSLFADSPLHF. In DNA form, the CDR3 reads TGTGCCAGCAGCTTATTCGCGGATTCACCCCTCCACTTT.

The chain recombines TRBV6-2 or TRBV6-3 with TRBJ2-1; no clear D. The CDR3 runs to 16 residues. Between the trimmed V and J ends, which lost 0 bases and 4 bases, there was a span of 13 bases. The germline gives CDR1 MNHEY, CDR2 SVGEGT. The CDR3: CASSYSFGSVYNEQFF. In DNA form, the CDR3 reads TGTGCCAGCAGTTACTCATTCGGTTCCGTATACAATGAGCAGTTCTTC.

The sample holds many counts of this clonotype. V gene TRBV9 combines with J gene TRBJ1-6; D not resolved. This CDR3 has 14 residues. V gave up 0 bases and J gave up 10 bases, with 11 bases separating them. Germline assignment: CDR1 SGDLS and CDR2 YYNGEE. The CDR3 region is CASSVGVLGSPLHF. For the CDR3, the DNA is TGTGCCAGCAGCGTAGGAGTTCTGGGCTCACCCCTCCACTTT.

The DNA of the CDR3 is TGCGCCAGCAGCCAAGATGTTCAGCGGGAGACCACCTACGAGCAGTACTTC. Amino acids: CASSQDVQRETTYEQYF. This chain joins TRBV4-3 and TRBJ2-7, with TRBD2 matching 8 bases. Trimming removed 0 bases from V and 2 bases from J; junction bases left unmatched: 9. The germline CDR1 and CDR2 sequences are LGHNA and YSLEER. The CDR3 runs 17 residues.

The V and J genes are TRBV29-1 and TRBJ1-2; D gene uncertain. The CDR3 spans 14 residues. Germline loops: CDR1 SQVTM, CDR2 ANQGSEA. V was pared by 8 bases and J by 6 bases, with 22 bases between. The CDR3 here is CSTPPLDLRDGYTF. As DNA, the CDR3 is TGCAGCACCCCTCCCCTGGACCTGAGGGATGGCTACACCTTC.

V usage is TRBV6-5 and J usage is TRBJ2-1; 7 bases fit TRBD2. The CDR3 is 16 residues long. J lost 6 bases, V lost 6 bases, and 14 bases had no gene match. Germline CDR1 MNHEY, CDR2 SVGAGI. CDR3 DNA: TGTGCCAGCAGAACGGGGGGAAAGGGGTCGGGCAATGAGCAGTTCTTC. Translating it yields CASRTGGKGSGNEQFF.

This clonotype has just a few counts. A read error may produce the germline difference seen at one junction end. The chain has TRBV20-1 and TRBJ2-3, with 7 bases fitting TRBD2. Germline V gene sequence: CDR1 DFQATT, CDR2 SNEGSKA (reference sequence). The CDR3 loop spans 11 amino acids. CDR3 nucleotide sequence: TGTACGGAGCGGGAATCAGATACGCAGTATTTT. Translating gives CTERESDTQYF.

CDR3 nucleotide sequence: TGTGCCAGCTCCGGGACAGTGAACACCGGGGAGCTGTTTTTT. Amino acid sequence: CASSGTVNTGELFF. This chain links TRBV27 with TRBJ2-2; 7 bases agree with TRBD1. Germline V lookup: CDR1 MNHEY, CDR2 SMNVEV (reference sequence). J was trimmed by 1 base and V by 8 bases; bases with no gene match: 4. The CDR3 has 14 amino acids.

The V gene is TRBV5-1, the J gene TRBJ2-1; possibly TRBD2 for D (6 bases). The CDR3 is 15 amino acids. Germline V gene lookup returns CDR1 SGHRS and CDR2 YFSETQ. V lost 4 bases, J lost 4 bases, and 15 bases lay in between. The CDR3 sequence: CASSAGLFLYNEQFF. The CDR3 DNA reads TGCGCCAGCAGCGCGGGACTGTTCCTTTACAATGAGCAGTTCTTC.

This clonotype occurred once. Here the CDR3 reads CASSYSGGIGETQYF. CDR3 sequence (DNA): TGTGCCAGCAGTTACTCTGGGGGGATCGGAGAGACCCAGTACTTC. The V gene is TRBV6-5, the J gene TRBJ2-5, with D possibly matching TRBD2 (6 bases). In germline, CDR1 is MNHEY, CDR2 SVGAGI. The ends were cut back, 0 bases at V and 4 bases at J, with 12 bases in the middle. The CDR3 spans 15 residues.

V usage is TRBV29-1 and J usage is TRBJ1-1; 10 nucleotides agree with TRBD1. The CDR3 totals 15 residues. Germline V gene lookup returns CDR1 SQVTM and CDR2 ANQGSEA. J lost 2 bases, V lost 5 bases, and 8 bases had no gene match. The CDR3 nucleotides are TGCAGCGTTCGGGACAGGGGTTCGGGAAACACTGAAGCTTTCTTT. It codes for CSVRDRGSGNTEAFF.

CDR3 sequence reads: CASSYSTDYGYTF. CDR3 bases: TGTGCCAGCAGTTACTCGACGGACTATGGCTACACCTTC. The chain is built from TRBV6-2 or TRBV6-3 and TRBJ1-2; D is undetermined. Trimming left V 0 bases short and J 3 bases short, with 5 bases between. This CDR3 is 13 amino acids long. Germline values: CDR1 MNHEY, CDR2 SVGEGT.